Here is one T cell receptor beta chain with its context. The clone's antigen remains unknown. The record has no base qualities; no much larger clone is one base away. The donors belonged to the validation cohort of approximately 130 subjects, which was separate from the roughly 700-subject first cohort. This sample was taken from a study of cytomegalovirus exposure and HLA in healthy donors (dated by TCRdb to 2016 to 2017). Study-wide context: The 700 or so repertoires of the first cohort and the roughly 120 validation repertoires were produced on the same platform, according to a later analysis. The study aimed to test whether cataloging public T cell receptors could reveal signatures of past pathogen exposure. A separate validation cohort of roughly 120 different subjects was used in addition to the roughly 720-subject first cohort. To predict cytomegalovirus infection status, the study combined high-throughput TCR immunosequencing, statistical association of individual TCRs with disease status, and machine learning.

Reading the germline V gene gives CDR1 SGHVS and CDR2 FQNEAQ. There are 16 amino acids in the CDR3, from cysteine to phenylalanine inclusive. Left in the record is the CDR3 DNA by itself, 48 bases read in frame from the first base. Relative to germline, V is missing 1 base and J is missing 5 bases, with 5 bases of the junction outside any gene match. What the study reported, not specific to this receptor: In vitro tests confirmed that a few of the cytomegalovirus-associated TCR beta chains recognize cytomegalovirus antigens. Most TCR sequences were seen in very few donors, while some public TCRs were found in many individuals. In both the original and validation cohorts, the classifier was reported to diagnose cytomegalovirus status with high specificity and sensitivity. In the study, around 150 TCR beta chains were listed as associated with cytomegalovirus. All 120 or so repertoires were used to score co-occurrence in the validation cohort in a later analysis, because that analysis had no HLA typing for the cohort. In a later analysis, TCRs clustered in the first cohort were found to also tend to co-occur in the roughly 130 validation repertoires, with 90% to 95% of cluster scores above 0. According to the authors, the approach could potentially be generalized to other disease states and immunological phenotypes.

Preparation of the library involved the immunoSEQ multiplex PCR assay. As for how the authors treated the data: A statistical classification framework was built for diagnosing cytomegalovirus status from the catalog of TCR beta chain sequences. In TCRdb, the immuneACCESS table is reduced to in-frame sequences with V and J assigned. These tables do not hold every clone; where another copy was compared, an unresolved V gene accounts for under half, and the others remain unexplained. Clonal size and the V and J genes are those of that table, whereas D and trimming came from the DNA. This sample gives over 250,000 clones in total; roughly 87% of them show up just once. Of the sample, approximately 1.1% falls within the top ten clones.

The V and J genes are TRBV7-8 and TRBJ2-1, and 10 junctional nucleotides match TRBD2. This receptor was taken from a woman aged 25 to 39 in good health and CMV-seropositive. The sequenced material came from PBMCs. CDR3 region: CASSLVALAGNNEQFF. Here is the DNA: TGTGCCAGCAGCTTAGTCGCACTAGCGGGGAACAATGAGCAGTTCTTC.